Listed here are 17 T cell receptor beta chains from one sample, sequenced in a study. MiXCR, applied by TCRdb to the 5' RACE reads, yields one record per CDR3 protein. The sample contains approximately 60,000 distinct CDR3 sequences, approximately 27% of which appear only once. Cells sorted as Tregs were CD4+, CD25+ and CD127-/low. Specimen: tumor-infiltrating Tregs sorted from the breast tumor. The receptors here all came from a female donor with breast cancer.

The CDR3 DNA reads TGTGCCAGCAGTTCATTGAGGCTAGCGGGAGGGCTTTTTGGGGGTGAGCAGTTCTTC. This gives the protein CASSSLRLAGGLFGGEQFF. The chain recombines TRBV12-3 or TRBV12-4 with TRBJ2-1; TRBD2 aligns across 12 bases. CDR3 length: 19 amino acids. V gave up 4 bases and J gave up 9 bases; unmatched junction bases: 19.

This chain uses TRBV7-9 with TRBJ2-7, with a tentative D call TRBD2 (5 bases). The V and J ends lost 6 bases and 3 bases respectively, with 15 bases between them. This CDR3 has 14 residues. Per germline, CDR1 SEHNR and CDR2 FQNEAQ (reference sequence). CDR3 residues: CASRRTESFYEQYF. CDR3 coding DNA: TGTGCCAGCAGGAGGACTGAGAGTTTCTACGAGCAGTACTTC.

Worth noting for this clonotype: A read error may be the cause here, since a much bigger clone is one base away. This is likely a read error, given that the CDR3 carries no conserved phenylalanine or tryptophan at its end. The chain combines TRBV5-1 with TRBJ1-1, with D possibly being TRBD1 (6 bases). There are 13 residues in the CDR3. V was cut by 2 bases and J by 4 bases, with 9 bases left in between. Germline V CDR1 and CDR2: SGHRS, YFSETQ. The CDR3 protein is CASSFGQTTEAFL. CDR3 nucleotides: TGCGCCAGCAGCTTCGGACAGACCACTGAAGCTTTCCTT.

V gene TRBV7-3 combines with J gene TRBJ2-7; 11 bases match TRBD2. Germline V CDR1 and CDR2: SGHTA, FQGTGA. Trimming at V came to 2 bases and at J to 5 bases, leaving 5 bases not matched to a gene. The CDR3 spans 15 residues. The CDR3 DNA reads TGTGCCAGCAGCTTAGTAGCGGGGGGGCAGGACGAGCAGTACTTC. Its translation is CASSLVAGGQDEQYF.

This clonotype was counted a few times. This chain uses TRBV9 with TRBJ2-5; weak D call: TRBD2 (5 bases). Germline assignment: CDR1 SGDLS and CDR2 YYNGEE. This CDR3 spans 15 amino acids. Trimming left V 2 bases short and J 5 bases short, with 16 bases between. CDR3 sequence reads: CASSVGGADGETQYF. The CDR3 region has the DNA TGTGCCAGCAGCGTCGGAGGTGCGGATGGGGAGACCCAGTACTTC.

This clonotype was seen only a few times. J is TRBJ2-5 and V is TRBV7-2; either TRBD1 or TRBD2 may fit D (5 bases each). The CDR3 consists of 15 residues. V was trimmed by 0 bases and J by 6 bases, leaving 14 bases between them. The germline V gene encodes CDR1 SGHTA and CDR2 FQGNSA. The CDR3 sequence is CASSLAVGTQKTQYF. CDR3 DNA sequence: TGTGCCAGCAGCTTAGCCGTAGGGACGCAGAAGACCCAGTACTTC.

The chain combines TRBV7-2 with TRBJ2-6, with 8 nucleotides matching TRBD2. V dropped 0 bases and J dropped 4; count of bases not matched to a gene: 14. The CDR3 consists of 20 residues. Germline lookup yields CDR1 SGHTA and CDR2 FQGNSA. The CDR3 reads CASSLASRGGGGSGANVLTF. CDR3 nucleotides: TGTGCCAGCAGCTTAGCGAGCCGGGGGGGTGGCGGGTCAGGGGCCAACGTCCTGACTTTC.

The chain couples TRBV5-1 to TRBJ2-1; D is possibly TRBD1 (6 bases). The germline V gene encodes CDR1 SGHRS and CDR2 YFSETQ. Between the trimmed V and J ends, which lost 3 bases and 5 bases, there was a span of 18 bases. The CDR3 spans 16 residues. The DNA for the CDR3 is TGCGCCAGCAGCTCAAATGTTAGACAGGCGCACAATGAGCAGTTCTTC. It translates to CASSSNVRQAHNEQFF.

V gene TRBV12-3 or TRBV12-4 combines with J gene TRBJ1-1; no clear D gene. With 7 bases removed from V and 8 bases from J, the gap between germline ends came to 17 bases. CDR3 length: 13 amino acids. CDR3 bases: TGTGCCAGCATTACCGGGAATCTAGGCGAAGCTTTCTTT. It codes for CASITGNLGEAFF.

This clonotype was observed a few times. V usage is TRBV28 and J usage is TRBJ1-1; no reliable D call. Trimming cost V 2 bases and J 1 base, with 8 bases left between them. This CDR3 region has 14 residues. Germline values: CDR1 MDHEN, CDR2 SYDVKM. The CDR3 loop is CASSLRHTNTEAFF. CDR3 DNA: TGTGCCAGCAGTTTACGACACACGAACACTGAAGCTTTCTTT.

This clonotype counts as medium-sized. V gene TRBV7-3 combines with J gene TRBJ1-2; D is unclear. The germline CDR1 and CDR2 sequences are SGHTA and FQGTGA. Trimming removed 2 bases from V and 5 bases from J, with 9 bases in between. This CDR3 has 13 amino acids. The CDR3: CASSLGSGYGYTF. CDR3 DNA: TGTGCCAGCAGCTTAGGGTCCGGGTATGGCTACACCTTC.

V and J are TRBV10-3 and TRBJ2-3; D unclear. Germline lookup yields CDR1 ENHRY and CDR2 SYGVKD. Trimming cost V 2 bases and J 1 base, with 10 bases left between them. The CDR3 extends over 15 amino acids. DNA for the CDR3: TGTGCCATCAGTGAGGGCTACCTCGGCACAGATACGCAGTATTTT. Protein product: CAISEGYLGTDTQYF.

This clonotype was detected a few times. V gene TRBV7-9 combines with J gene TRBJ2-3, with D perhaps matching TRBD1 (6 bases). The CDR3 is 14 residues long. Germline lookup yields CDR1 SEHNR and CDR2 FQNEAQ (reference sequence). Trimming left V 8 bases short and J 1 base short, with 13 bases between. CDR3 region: CASGARGGTDTQYF. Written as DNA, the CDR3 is TGTGCCAGCGGCGCCAGGGGCGGCACAGATACGCAGTATTTT.

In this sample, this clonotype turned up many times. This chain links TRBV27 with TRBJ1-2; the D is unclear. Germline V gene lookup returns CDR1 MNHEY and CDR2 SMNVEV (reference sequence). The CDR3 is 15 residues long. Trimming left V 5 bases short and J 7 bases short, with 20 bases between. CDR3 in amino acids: CASSPEGIALRGYTF. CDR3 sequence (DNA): TGTGCCAGCAGTCCAGAGGGTATTGCATTACGTGGCTACACCTTC.

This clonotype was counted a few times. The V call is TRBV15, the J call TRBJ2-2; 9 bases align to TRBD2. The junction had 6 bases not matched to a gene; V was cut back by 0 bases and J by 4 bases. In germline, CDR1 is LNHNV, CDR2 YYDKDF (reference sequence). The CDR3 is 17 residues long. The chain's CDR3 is CATSRDLEREATGELFF. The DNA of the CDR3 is TGTGCCACCAGCAGAGATCTCGAGCGGGAGGCCACCGGGGAGCTGTTTTTT. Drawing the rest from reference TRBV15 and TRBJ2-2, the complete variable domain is DAMVIQNPRYQVTQFGKPVTLSCSQTLNHNVMYWYQQKSSQAPKLLFHYYDKDFNNEADTPDNFQSRRPNTSFCFLDIRSPGLGDTAMYLCATSRDLEREATGELFFGEGSRLTVL.

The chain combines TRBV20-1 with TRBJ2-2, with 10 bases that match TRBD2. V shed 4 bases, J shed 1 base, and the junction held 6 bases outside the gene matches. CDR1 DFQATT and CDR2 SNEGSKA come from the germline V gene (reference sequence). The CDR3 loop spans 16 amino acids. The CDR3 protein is CSAIGRLAGNTGELFF. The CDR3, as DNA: TGCAGTGCTATCGGTCGACTAGCGGGGAACACCGGGGAGCTGTTTTTT.

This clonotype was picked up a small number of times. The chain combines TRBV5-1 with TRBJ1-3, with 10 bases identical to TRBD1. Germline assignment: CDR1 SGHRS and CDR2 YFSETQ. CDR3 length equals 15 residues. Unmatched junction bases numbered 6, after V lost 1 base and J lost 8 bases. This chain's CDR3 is CASSLSGTGEHTIYF. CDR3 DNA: TGCGCCAGCAGCTTGAGCGGGACAGGGGAACACACCATATATTTT.